These T cell receptor beta chains were read from a single sample in a study of neurological immune-mediated disorders. TCRdb re-derived calls from the 5' RACE reads in MiXCR, one entry per CDR3 protein. This sample has 55,000 to 75,000 distinct CDR3 sequences, with roughly 2.5% found just once. Sequences were obtained from PBMCs. These receptors came from a man in his forties or fifties with multiple sclerosis. CDR3s include the opening cysteine and the closing phenylalanine or tryptophan. The D gene is left open where the match is weak. Where a row states a size, it is once, few, many or the class of an expanded clone; other rows omit it.

clone_size,d_call,v_call,j_call,cdr3_nt,cdr3_aa
many,TRBD1,TRBV20-1,TRBJ2-2,TGCAGTGCTGACGGACAGGGAAACGGGGAGCTGTTTTTT,CSADGQGNGELFF
many,.,TRBV15,TRBJ2-7,TGTGCCACCAGCTCCTACCTTCGGGGTCCCACCTCCTACGAGCAGTACTTC,CATSSYLRGPTSYEQYF
many,.,TRBV20-1,TRBJ2-3,TGCAGTGCTATACAAGGGGGGGCCCCAGATACGCAGTATTTT,CSAIQGGAPDTQYF
many,.,TRBV6-2/TRBV6-3,TRBJ2-1,TGTGCCAGCAGGCCGCAGGTTGCTGATGAGCAGTTCTTC,CASRPQVADEQFF
many,.,TRBV20-1,TRBJ2-7,TGCAGTGCTAGCCTAAACTCTTACGAGCAGTACTTC,CSASLNSYEQYF
many,.,TRBV6-5,TRBJ1-1,TGTGCCAGCAGCATCGGAATGGGTCGTGGGACAGAAGCTTTCTTT,CASSIGMGRGTEAFF
many,.,TRBV7-2,TRBJ1-5,TGTGCCAGCAGTTATAGCAATCAGCCCCAGCATTTT,CASSYSNQPQHF
many,.,TRBV28,TRBJ2-5,TGTGCCACCGATGGCGGCGGGGAGACCCAGTACTTC,CATDGGGETQYF
many,TRBD1,TRBV10-3,TRBJ2-5,TGTGCCATCAACCGGGACAGGGGATCCAGAGAGACCCAGTACTTC,CAINRDRGSRETQYF
many,.,TRBV3-1,TRBJ1-6,TGTGCCAGCAGCCGTTTAGGGACCGAGGGGTCACCCCTCCACTTT,CASSRLGTEGSPLHF
many,.,TRBV6-5,TRBJ2-5,TGTGCCAGCAGTTTTGAGGGCCGGGGGACCCAGTACTTC,CASSFEGRGTQYF
many,.,TRBV7-2,TRBJ1-5,TGTGCCAGCAGCTTAGTGGGCAGGTCAGGGGCCGGTCAGCCCCAGCATTTT,CASSLVGRSGAGQPQHF
many,TRBD1,TRBV27,TRBJ2-1,TGTGCCAGCAATCCGGACAGGGCGAACAATGAGCAGTTCTTC,CASNPDRANNEQFF
many,.,TRBV5-1,TRBJ2-5,TGCGCCAGCAGCTTGGATAATGAAGCGGCCCAGTACTTC,CASSLDNEAAQYF
many,.,TRBV6-5,TRBJ1-1,TGTGCCAGCAGTTACAACCTTAACACTGAAGCTTTCTTT,CASSYNLNTEAFF
many,TRBD2,TRBV6-5,TRBJ2-5,TGTGCCAGCAGCCGAGCGGGGGTTGTAGCGGGGACTCAAGAGACCCAGTACTTC,CASSRAGVVAGTQETQYF
many,.,TRBV7-2,TRBJ1-1,TGTGCCAGCTCGGCATTTTTAGGACGGCAGAACACTGAAGCTTTCTTT,CASSAFLGRQNTEAFF
.,.,TRBV7-9,TRBJ1-4,TGTGCCAGCAGCATACTTCGACATTCGATTAATGAAAAACTGTTTTTT,CASSILRHSINEKLFF
many,.,TRBV15,TRBJ2-7,TGTGCCACCAGCAGCGGTACGGGGCCCCTCGGCGAGCAGTACTTC,CATSSGTGPLGEQYF
many,.,TRBV15,TRBJ1-5,TGTGCCACCAGCAGAGGCGGCCGCTCCCAGCATTTT,CATSRGGRSQHF
many,.,TRBV12-3/TRBV12-4,TRBJ2-2,TGTGCCAGCAGTCCTCGGACTCGTTTGGGCGGGGAGCTGTTTTTT,CASSPRTRLGGELFF
.,.,TRBV4-3,TRBJ1-2,TGCGCCAGCAGCCGGCAGTTCCATGGCTACACCTTC,CASSRQFHGYTF
many,.,TRBV20-1,TRBJ2-3,TGCAGTGCTAGTAGCGATAGCACAGATACGCAGTATTTT,CSASSDSTDTQYF
many,.,TRBV7-2,TRBJ1-2,TGTGCCAGCACCCAGGACAGAACTAGCGGCTACACCTTC,CASTQDRTSGYTF